The rows below give T cell receptor beta chains drawn from one sample of a study of blood T cell repertoires in COVID-19. Sequenced by immunoSEQ multiplex PCR; TCRdb stores in-frame clones only, minus some. Of 150,000 to 200,000 clones listed, over 80% were seen once; the top ten hold about 10%. Sample: peripheral blood. These receptors were obtained from an elderly woman with active or convalescent COVID-19. CDR3s include the opening cysteine and the closing phenylalanine or tryptophan. Each record gives: D gene, V gene, J gene, clone size, CDR3 DNA, CDR3 protein. The D gene is left open where the match is weak. Size tells how often a clone was seen (once, few, many) or the class of an expanded clone, and some rows leave it out.

>-|TRBV24-1|TRBJ2-3|-
TGTGCCACCAGTCGGGGAGGCACAGATACGCAGTATTTT
CATSRGGTDTQYF
>TRBD2|TRBV4-3|TRBJ2-7|-
TGCGCCAGCAGCCAAGGACTAGCGGGGGGCCATGACGAGCAGTACTTC
CASSQGLAGGHDEQYF
>TRBD1|TRBV6-5|TRBJ1-1|-
TGTGCCAGCACCTTCGACAGGGTAAGAGGGACTGAAGCTTTCTTT
CASTFDRVRGTEAFF
>TRBD1|TRBV2|TRBJ1-3|-
TGTGCCAGCAGCCCTGGACAGGGTGCGGGAAACACCATATATTTT
CASSPGQGAGNTIYF
>-|TRBV5-4|TRBJ2-3|-
TGTGCCAGCAGCTTGGGGACTACACTAGATACGCAGTATTTT
CASSLGTTLDTQYF
>-|TRBV15|TRBJ2-1|-
TGTGCCACCAGCACACTGGCGGATGAGCAGTTCTTC
CATSTLADEQFF
>TRBD2|TRBV10-3|TRBJ2-3|-
TGTGCCATCAGTGACCTTCTGGGACTAGCGGGCACAGATACGCAGTATTTT
CAISDLLGLAGTDTQYF
>-|TRBV7-9|TRBJ1-2|few
TGTGCCAGCAGCTTAGGCGGCATATCGGGCTACACCTTC
CASSLGGISGYTF
>TRBD2|TRBV2|TRBJ2-5|-
TGTGCCAGCAGTCAAACTAGCGGGGGGGCCGAGACCCAGTACTTC
CASSQTSGGAETQYF
>-|TRBV5-6|TRBJ2-6|-
TGTGCCAGCAGCTTCATGAGTGCTGGGGCCAACGTCCTGACTTTC
CASSFMSAGANVLTF
>TRBD1|TRBV7-9|TRBJ2-7|few
TGTGCCAGCAGCCTCTCGACAGGGAAGACTTACGAGCAGTACTTC
CASSLSTGKTYEQYF
>-|TRBV30|TRBJ2-7|-
TGTGCCTGGAGTCGGGCCTACGAGCAGTACTTC
CAWSRAYEQYF
>-|TRBV16|TRBJ2-1|-
TGTGCCAGCAGCTACAACAAGAATGAGCAGTTCTTC
CASSYNKNEQFF
>TRBD2|TRBV5-4|TRBJ2-5|-
TGTGCCAGCAGCTTGGCCGGAGCGGGGCGTCAAGAGACCCAGTACTTC
CASSLAGAGRQETQYF
>-|TRBV21-1|TRBJ2-4|-
TGTGCCAGCAGCAAAGTCGGGGGGGTAGAAAACATTCAGTACTTC
CASSKVGGVENIQYF
>TRBD1|TRBV6-5|TRBJ2-5|-
TGTGCCAGCAGTTACTCGACCGGACAGGGCGCGGAGACCCAGTACTTC
CASSYSTGQGAETQYF
>TRBD1|TRBV5-4|TRBJ1-4|-
TGTGCCAGCAGCCGGGACAGGGTGGCTAATGAAAAACTGTTTTTT
CASSRDRVANEKLFF
>TRBD2|TRBV9|TRBJ2-3|-
TGTGCCAGCAACCGAGGCGGGGGGGACACAGATACGCAGTATTTT
CASNRGGGDTDTQYF
>-|TRBV7-9|TRBJ2-7|-
TGTGCCAGCAGCCAGCAGGGGAGAGGCGAGCAGTACTTC
CASSQQGRGEQYF
>TRBD2|TRBV6-5|TRBJ2-2|-
TGTGCCAGCAGCCTCATTCGGGAGGGCGGGGAGCTGTTTTTT
CASSLIREGGELFF
>TRBD1|TRBV10-3|TRBJ2-7|-
TGTGCCACCTTCTACGGGCCAGGGGGCAGGAACGAGCAGTACTTC
CATFYGPGGRNEQYF
>-|TRBV21-1|TRBJ1-1|-
TGTGCCAGCAGCAAAGTTCAGGGACAGGGAAAGAACACTGAAGCTTTCTTT
CASSKVQGQGKNTEAFF
>TRBD1|TRBV7-7|TRBJ2-1|once
TGTGCTAGCAGCTCGGGACAGGGGTCCTACAATGAGCAGTTCTTC
CASSSGQGSYNEQFF
>-|TRBV2|TRBJ1-1|-
TGTGCCAGCAGTGCGAAGGGGCGGGGGAACACTGAAGCTTTCTTT
CASSAKGRGNTEAFF
>-|TRBV6-6|TRBJ1-1|-
TGTGCCAGCAGTTACCCAGAGGAGTCCACTGAAGCTTTCTTT
CASSYPEESTEAFF
>-|TRBV19|TRBJ1-5|-
TGTGCCAGTAGTCTAAGACGGGACACCATACCTTATAGCAATCAGCCCCAGCATTTT
CASSLRRDTIPYSNQPQHF
>TRBD1|TRBV10-3|TRBJ1-1|-
TGTGCCATCAGTGAGAACCGGGACAGTGAAGCTTTCTTT
CAISENRDSEAFF
>TRBD2|TRBV7-2|TRBJ2-1|once
TGTGCCAGCAGTCTGAGCGGGGGTTTATACAATGAGCAGTTCTTC
CASSLSGGLYNEQFF
>TRBD1|TRBV7-9|TRBJ1-1|-
TGTGCCAGCAGGGTAAATATCAGGGGGCGGAGGAACACTGAAGCTTTCTTT
CASRVNIRGRRNTEAFF
>TRBD1|TRBV5-1|TRBJ1-1|-
TGCGCCAGCAGCCAAGTTATGGGGACAGGGGCTGAAGCTTTCTTT
CASSQVMGTGAEAFF
>TRBD1|TRBV19|TRBJ1-6|few
TGTGCCAGTAGACGTGGTGGCGGGACAGGCCTTAATTCACCCCTCCACTTT
CASRRGGGTGLNSPLHF
>-|TRBV14|TRBJ1-3|-
TGTGCCAGCAGCCAAGAGGGGCGAGGAAACACCATATATTTT
CASSQEGRGNTIYF
>TRBD2|TRBV7-2|TRBJ2-4|-
TGTGCCAGCAGCCCCCTACTAGCGGGGGGGCAGGTCAAAAACATTCAGTACTTC
CASSPLLAGGQVKNIQYF
>TRBD1|TRBV5-5|TRBJ1-3|-
TGTGCCAGCAGCACTCCAACAGGGGGCGCGCAAGGAAACACCATATATTTT
CASSTPTGGAQGNTIYF
>-|TRBV4-2|TRBJ1-4|-
TGTGCCAGCAGCCAAGATCAGGGCCCCGAAAAACTGTTTTTT
CASSQDQGPEKLFF
>TRBD2|TRBV7-2|TRBJ2-7|few
TGTGCCAGCAGCTTAGCGACACTAGCGGGGGCACACGAGCAGTACTTC
CASSLATLAGAHEQYF
>-|TRBV10-3|TRBJ1-5|-
TGTGCCATCAGTGAGTCAGGGGTTCAGCCCCAGCATTTT
CAISESGVQPQHF
>-|TRBV6-5|TRBJ2-3|-
TGTGCCAGCATGACAAAACCTGGCACAGATACGCAGTATTTT
CASMTKPGTDTQYF
>-|TRBV19|TRBJ1-5|-
TGTGCCAGTACCGACAGCCGGGTTCGGAGCAATCAGCCCCAGCATTTT
CASTDSRVRSNQPQHF
>TRBD1|TRBV25-1|TRBJ2-2|-
TGTGCCAGCAGTGGATTGGACAGGGGACCCGGGGAGCTGTTTTTT
CASSGLDRGPGELFF
>-|TRBV2|TRBJ1-6|-
TGTGCCAGCAGTGTTTCCCGACATGGGAATTCACCCCTCCACTTT
CASSVSRHGNSPLHF
>TRBD1|TRBV29-1|TRBJ1-1|-
TGCAGCGGTATTACAGGGGGCGCTTGGACTGAAGCTTTCTTT
CSGITGGAWTEAFF
>TRBD1|TRBV7-9|TRBJ1-6|-
TGTGCCAGCAGCTCGACGACAGGGGGCAATTCACCCCTCCACTTT
CASSSTTGGNSPLHF
>-|TRBV4-3|TRBJ1-2|once
TGCGCCAGCAGCGGAGGCGGAGGGCTTAACTATGGCTACACCTTC
CASSGGGGLNYGYTF
>-|TRBV4-1|TRBJ1-4|-
TGCGCCAGCAGCCTAAACTTGGGAGGGCCGAAACTGTTTTTT
CASSLNLGGPKLFF
>-|TRBV28|TRBJ2-7|-
TGTGCCAGCAGTTATCGCCGGGACTGGAAGAACGAGCAGTACTTC
CASSYRRDWKNEQYF
>TRBD1|TRBV6-1|TRBJ2-1|-
TGTGCCAGCAGTGAATTGACAGGGCAAATCCTTAATCCCCCCTACAATGAGCAGTTCTTC
CASSELTGQILNPPYNEQFF
>TRBD2|TRBV4-3|TRBJ2-7|-
TGCGCCAGCAGCCAAGATGCCGCGGGGGGCTTATACGAGCAGTACTTC
CASSQDAAGGLYEQYF